The source of this T cell receptor (beta chain) is a study of cytomegalovirus exposure and HLA in healthy donors. Broader study findings: The study listed 150 to 200 cytomegalovirus-associated TCR beta chains. Generally TCR sequences proved uncommon, though certain public TCRs appeared in numerous donors.

This clone was seen only a few times. Its antigen is not identified. This table comes from immunoSEQ multiplex PCR, and its TCRdb copy is limited to in-frame clones, with some not included. The sample comprises roughly 70,000 clones, approximately 90% of which are singletons, and 3% to 4% rests with the top ten. The CDR3 is made up of 12 amino acids. Between the trimmed V and J ends, which lost 4 bases and 1 base, there was a span of 6 bases. The germline CDR1 and CDR2 sequences are SGHRS and YFSETQ. The chain uses TRBV5-1 and TRBJ2-7, with D maybe TRBD2 (5 bases). This receptor was taken from a woman under 30 in good health and CMV-seropositive. The specimen was PBMCs. CDR3 residues: CASSPGSYEQYF. The CDR3 DNA follows: TGCGCCAGCAGCCCGGGGTCCTACGAGCAGTACTTC.